This record covers a single T cell receptor (beta chain). The same CDR3 can be traced to other DNA sequences in this sample. These data originate in a study of sequential checkpoint blockade in melanoma. Generated by immunoSEQ multiplex PCR, the TCRdb table keeps only in-frame clones and is missing some. The sample shows around 4,000 clones, 20% to 25% of them seen only once. The CDR3 covers 16 residues. The germline gives CDR1 KGHSH, CDR2 LQKENI. After removal of 6 bases from V and 0 bases from J, the junction contained 8 bases not matched to a gene. Treatment denoted: randomized to nivolumab then ipilimumab (arm A) or the reverse (arm B).

This receptor was obtained from a human donor with melanoma. The chain carries TRBV18 and TRBJ1-5; 7 nucleotides line up with TRBD1. Here the sequenced sample was tumor tissue (inferred from file names), taken from a patient given nivolumab and ipilimumab in sequence. CDR3 in DNA: TGTGCCAGCTCGCCCGACAGGGCCGATAGCAATCAGCCCCAGCATTTT. Its translation is CASSPDRADSNQPQHF.